This TCR beta chain was captured by sequencing in a study of cytomegalovirus exposure and HLA in healthy donors. This CDR3 region has 15 residues. Overall study results and limits: Immune exposure was documented only through CMV serostatus. When analyzed later, a missense DCLRE1C variant was found to be linked to TCR beta V- and J-gene trimming. Based on reports, TCR beta sequences accurately predicted HLA-A and HLA-B alleles for most subjects.

Of note for this clone: Its specificity is unknown.

With 60 Vbeta and 13 Jbeta primers, the PCR was carried out. Sequencing was performed with immunoSEQ multiplex PCR; in TCRdb, only in-frame clones are kept and a portion is missing. The table includes more than 80,000 clones, roughly two thirds detected once. This TCR was sampled from a human donor in good health. The rearrangement joins TRBV12-2 to TRBJ1-2; the D call in the table, TRBD1, was not verified against the DNA. TRBV12-2 is a documented pseudogene. Sequenced: PBMCs. The CDR3 DNA reads TGTGCAAGTCGCTTTGGGGCAGAGTACAACTATGGCTACACCTTC. Its protein product is CASRFGAEYNYGYTF.